What follows describes a single TCR beta chain. This specimen comes from a study of T cell responses to AZD1222 COVID-19 vaccine. Libraries were prepared by immunoSEQ multiplex PCR; TCRdb keeps only in-frame clonotypes and omits some of them. The sample consists of 150,000 or so clones, 90% of them appearing once. Trimming took 2 bases from V and 1 from J, leaving 5 bases between them. Germline V gives CDR1 SGHTA, CDR2 FQGNSA. CDR3 length: 14 amino acids. The specimen was peripheral blood, collected on day 0 of AZD1222 vaccination. The chain recombines TRBV7-2 with TRBJ2-2, with D maybe TRBD2 (5 bases). The sequence was obtained from an adult in good health. CDR3 sequence (DNA): TGTGCCAGCAGCTTAAGCGGGAACACCGGGGAGCTGTTTTTT. It codes for CASSLSGNTGELFF. The entire variable domain, with the rest obtained from reference TRBV7-2 and TRBJ2-2, is as follows: GAGVSQSPSNKVTEKGKDVELRCDPISGHTALYWYRQSLGQGLEFLIYFQGNSAPDKSGLPSDRFSAERTGGSVSTLTIQRTQQEDSAVYLCASSLSGNTGELFFGEGSRLTVL.